This T cell receptor (beta chain) was documented in a study of control samples from healthy donors and cancer patients. TCRdb's table, derived via immunoSEQ multiplex PCR, lists solely in-frame clones and lacks some. The data contain about 130,000 clones, about 88% of them singletons. Germline V gene sequence: CDR1 SGHRS, CDR2 YFSETQ. This CDR3 spans 16 amino acids. Unmatched junction bases numbered 6, after V lost 4 bases and J lost 1 base. V usage is TRBV5-1 and J usage is TRBJ2-2; 8 nucleotides match TRBD1. The sequenced sample was blood. The sequence was collected from a man aged 50 to 60 in good health. In nucleotides, the CDR3 is TGCGCCAGCAGCCCGCCCGGGACAGGGAACACCGGGGAGCTGTTTTTT. Its translation is CASSPPGTGNTGELFF.